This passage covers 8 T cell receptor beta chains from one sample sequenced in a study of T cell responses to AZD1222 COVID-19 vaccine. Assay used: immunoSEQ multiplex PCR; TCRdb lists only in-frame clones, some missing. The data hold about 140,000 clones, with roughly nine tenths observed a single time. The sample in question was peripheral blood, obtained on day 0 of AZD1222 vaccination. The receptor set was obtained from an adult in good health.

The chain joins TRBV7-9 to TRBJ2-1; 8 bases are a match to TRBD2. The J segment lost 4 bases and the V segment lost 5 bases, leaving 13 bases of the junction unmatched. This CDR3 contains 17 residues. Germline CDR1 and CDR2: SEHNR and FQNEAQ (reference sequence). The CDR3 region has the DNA TGTGCCAGCAGCCCCAGAGACCTAGCGGGTATATACAATGAGCAGTTCTTC. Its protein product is CASSPRDLAGIYNEQFF.

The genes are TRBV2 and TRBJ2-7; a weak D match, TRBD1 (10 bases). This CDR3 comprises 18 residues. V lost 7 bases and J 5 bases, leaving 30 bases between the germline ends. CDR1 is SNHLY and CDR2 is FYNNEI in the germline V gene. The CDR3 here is CASMVGQGRASGINEQYF. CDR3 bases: TGTGCCAGCATGGTGGGACAGGGGAGAGCTAGCGGGATTAACGAGCAGTACTTC.

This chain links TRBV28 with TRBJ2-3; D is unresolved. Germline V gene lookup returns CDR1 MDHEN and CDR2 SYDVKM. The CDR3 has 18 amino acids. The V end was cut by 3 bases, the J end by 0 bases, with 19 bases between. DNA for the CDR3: TGTGCCAGCAGTTTGAAACTGGCCACCTCATCTAGCACAGATACGCAGTATTTT. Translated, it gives CASSLKLATSSSTDTQYF.

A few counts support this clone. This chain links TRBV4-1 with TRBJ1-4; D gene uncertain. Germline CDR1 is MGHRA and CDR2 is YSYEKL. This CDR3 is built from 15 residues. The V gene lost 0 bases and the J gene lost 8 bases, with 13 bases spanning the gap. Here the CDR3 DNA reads TGCGCCAGCAGCCAAGACCGGCCCCGGGGAGAAAAACTGTTTTTT. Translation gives CASSQDRPRGEKLFF.

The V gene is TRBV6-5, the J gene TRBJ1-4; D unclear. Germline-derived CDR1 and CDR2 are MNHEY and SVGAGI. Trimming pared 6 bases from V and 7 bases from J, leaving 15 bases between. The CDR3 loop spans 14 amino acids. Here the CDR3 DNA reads TGTGCCAGCAGCCGCACCCCGTCTGCTGAAAAACTGTTTTTT. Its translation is CASSRTPSAEKLFF.

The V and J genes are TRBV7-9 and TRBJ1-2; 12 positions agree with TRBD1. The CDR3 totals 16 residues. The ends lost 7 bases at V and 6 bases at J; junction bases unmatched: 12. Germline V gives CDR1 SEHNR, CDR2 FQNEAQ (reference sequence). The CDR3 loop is CASNEEWGQGANGYTF. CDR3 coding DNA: TGTGCCAGCAACGAAGAATGGGGACAGGGGGCAAATGGCTACACCTTC.

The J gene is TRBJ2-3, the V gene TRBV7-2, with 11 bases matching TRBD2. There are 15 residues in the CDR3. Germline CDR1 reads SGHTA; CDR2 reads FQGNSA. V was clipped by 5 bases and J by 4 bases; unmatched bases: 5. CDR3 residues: CASSPLAGAADTQYF. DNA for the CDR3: TGTGCCAGCAGCCCACTAGCGGGAGCGGCAGATACGCAGTATTTT.

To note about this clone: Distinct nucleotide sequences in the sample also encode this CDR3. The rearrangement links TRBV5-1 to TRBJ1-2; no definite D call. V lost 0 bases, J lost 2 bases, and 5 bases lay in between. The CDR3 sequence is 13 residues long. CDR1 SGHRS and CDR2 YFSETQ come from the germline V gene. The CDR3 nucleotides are TGCGCCAGCAGCTTGGACAGAAACTATGGCTACACCTTC. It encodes CASSLDRNYGYTF.